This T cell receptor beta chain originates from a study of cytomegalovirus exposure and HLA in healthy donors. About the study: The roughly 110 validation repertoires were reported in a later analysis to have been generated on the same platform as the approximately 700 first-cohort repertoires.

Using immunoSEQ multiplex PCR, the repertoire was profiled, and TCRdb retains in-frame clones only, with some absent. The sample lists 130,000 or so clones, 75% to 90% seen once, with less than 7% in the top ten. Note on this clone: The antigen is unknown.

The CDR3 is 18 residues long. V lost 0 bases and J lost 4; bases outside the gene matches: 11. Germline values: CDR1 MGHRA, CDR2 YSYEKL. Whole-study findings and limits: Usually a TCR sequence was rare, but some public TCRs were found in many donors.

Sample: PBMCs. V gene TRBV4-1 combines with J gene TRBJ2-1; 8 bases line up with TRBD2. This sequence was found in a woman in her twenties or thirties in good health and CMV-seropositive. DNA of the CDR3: TGCGCCAGCAGCCAAGATCGTTCTTGGGGACTAGGGTACAATGAGCAGTTCTTC. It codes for CASSQDRSWGLGYNEQFF.